These T cell receptor beta chains were read from a single sample in a study of T cell responses to AZD1222 COVID-19 vaccine. The assay was immunoSEQ multiplex PCR, and TCRdb's table has in-frame clones only and misses some. The sample shows approximately 90,000 clones, roughly 90% of them seen only once. The sample here was peripheral blood, taken on day 0 of AZD1222 vaccination. The receptors here all came from an adult in good health. Both conserved end residues are part of each CDR3. D genes are given only for firm matches. Expanded clones get a size class; other rows say once, few or many, or leave the size out.

cdr3_length d_call j_call clone_size v_call cdr3_nt cdr3_aa
15 TRBD1 TRBJ1-4 . TRBV2 TGTGCCAGCAGTGAAGCCGGGACAGGGAATGAAAAACTGTTTTTT CASSEAGTGNEKLFF
15 TRBD1 TRBJ2-3 . TRBV4-1 TGCGCCAGCAGCCGGACAGGGTTAAATGCAGATACGCAGTATTTT CASSRTGLNADTQYF
16 TRBD1 TRBJ1-6 . TRBV6-1 TGTGCCAGCAGTGAAAGCGTACAGGGGTATAATTCACCCCTCCACTTT CASSESVQGYNSPLHF
11 . TRBJ1-1 . TRBV12-3/TRBV12-4 TGTGCCAGCGTACAGCTTTCTCAAGCTTTCTTT CASVQLSQAFF
13 TRBD1 TRBJ1-1 . TRBV27 TGTGCCAGCAGGGGGACAGGAAGTCCTGAAGCTTTCTTT CASRGTGSPEAFF
15 . TRBJ1-6 . TRBV3-1/TRBV3-2 TGTGCCAGCAGCTCGCAGGAATATAGCGATTCACCCCTCCACTTT CASSSQEYSDSPLHF
13 . TRBJ2-7 . TRBV29-1 TGCAGCGTTGAAGAGGGGGGTGGGTACGAGCAGTACTTC CSVEEGGGYEQYF
14 . TRBJ2-7 once TRBV6-5 TGTGCCAGCAGTTCCGGGCCTATGGGCTCCGAGCAGTACTTC CASSSGPMGSEQYF
13 . TRBJ1-5 . TRBV2 TGTGCCAGCAGTCCCGGTGGATATCAGCCCCAGCATTTT CASSPGGYQPQHF
15 . TRBJ1-2 once TRBV19 TGTGCCAGTAGTATGAGCCCAGGGATCGTCTATGGCTACACCTTC CASSMSPGIVYGYTF
15 TRBD1 TRBJ1-1 . TRBV6-6 TGTGCCAGCAGTGAGCCAGGGGGCCCTAACACTGAAGCTTTCTTT CASSEPGGPNTEAFF
15 TRBD2 TRBJ2-1 . TRBV9 TGTGCCAGCAGATCCACGGGACTAGCAACGGCTGAGCAGTTCTTC CASRSTGLATAEQFF
14 . TRBJ2-2 . TRBV3-1/TRBV3-2 TGTGCCAGCACGCGACGATCCTCTACCGGGGAGCTGTTTTTT CASTRRSSTGELFF
16 . TRBJ2-7 . TRBV4-3 TGCGCCAGCAGCCAAGAAATACCCAGGAGCTCCTACGAGCAGTACTTC CASSQEIPRSSYEQYF
20 TRBD1 TRBJ2-6 . TRBV5-1 TGCGCCAGCAGCTTGCTGACCAGACAGGGCACCGGCTCTGGGGCCAACGTCCTGACTTTC CASSLLTRQGTGSGANVLTF
15 TRBD1 TRBJ1-2 . TRBV4-3 TGCGCCAGCAGCCAAGGGACAGGCATTGACTATGGCTACACCTTC CASSQGTGIDYGYTF
12 . TRBJ2-2 . TRBV19 TGTGCCAGTAGTGAGGGGCTCGGGGAGCTGTTTTTT CASSEGLGELFF
15 . TRBJ2-3 . TRBV5-1 TGCGCCAGCAGCTTCGGGAATAGCGGCACAGATACGCAGTATTTT CASSFGNSGTDTQYF
16 . TRBJ1-1 . TRBV6-5 TGTGCCAGCAGTTACTCGAGGGGCAGGTTTAACACTGAAGCTTTCTTT CASSYSRGRFNTEAFF
14 TRBD2 TRBJ2-3 . TRBV7-9 TGTGCCAGCAAAGCGGGAGGAGGCACAGATACGCAGTATTTT CASKAGGGTDTQYF
14 TRBD1 TRBJ1-1 . TRBV5-1 TGCGCCAGCAGCTCTGGACAGGGGGACACTGAAGCTTTCTTT CASSSGQGDTEAFF
14 . TRBJ2-5 . TRBV7-2 TGTGCCAGCAGCCAAGTCGGCCCCGTTGAGACCCAGTACTTC CASSQVGPVETQYF
11 . TRBJ2-7 . TRBV7-2 TGTGCCAGCAGCTACAGAGGCGCGCAGTACTTC CASSYRGAQYF
16 . TRBJ1-1 . TRBV7-2 TGTGCCAGCAGCTTTTCCCGCGGGGCGCATAACACTGAAGCTTTCTTT CASSFSRGAHNTEAFF
14 TRBD2 TRBJ2-7 . TRBV9 TGTGCCAGCAACCTAGCGGGTAACTCCTACGAGCAGTACTTC CASNLAGNSYEQYF
17 TRBD2 TRBJ2-1 once TRBV9 TGTGCCAGCAGCGTAGATCCCGGGGGGAACCGAAACAATGAGCAGTTCTTC CASSVDPGGNRNNEQFF
13 . TRBJ1-2 . TRBV7-2 TGTGCCAGCAGCCCAGTAGCTAACTATGGCTACACCTTC CASSPVANYGYTF
12 . TRBJ1-2 . TRBV2 TGTGCCAGCAGATCCGGGACCTATGGCTACACCTTC CASRSGTYGYTF
15 TRBD1 TRBJ1-1 . TRBV7-6 TGTGCCAGCAGCTTAACCGGGACAGGGAACACTGAAGCTTTCTTT CASSLTGTGNTEAFF
15 TRBD2 TRBJ2-1 . TRBV3-1/TRBV3-2 TGTGCCAGCAGCCCCAGCGGGGGGGCTCGTAATGAGCAGTTCTTC CASSPSGGARNEQFF
13 TRBD1 TRBJ1-1 . TRBV2 TGTGCCAGCGGACAGGGGCTTGCGACTGAAGCTTTCTTT CASGQGLATEAFF
12 . TRBJ1-2 . TRBV12-3/TRBV12-4 TGTGCCAGCAGTTTATCAGAATATGGCTACACCTTC CASSLSEYGYTF
15 . TRBJ1-2 . TRBV5-1 TGCGCCAGCAGCCTCCAACAGGCGTCTAACTATGGCTACACCTTC CASSLQQASNYGYTF
14 . TRBJ1-5 . TRBV10-2 TGCGCCAGCAGTGAGATCGCTAGCAATCAGCCCCAGCATTTT CASSEIASNQPQHF
14 . TRBJ2-7 . TRBV5-1 TGCGCCAGCAGCTCTTCCGGGACCACGAACGAGCAGTACTTC CASSSSGTTNEQYF
14 TRBD2 TRBJ2-3 . TRBV5-4 TGTGCCAGCAGACGAGCGGGGGGGGCTGATACGCAGTATTTT CASRRAGGADTQYF
15 . TRBJ2-6 . TRBV6-5 TGTGCCAGCAAACCCTGGGGCTCTGGGGCCAACGTCCTGACTTTC CASKPWGSGANVLTF
15 TRBD1 TRBJ1-1 . TRBV18 TGTGCCAGCTCACCCCTGGGACAGGGAGGGACTGAAGCTTTCTTT CASSPLGQGGTEAFF
15 TRBD1 TRBJ1-1 . TRBV7-8 TGTGCCAGCACCCGGACAGGGGGAGAGAACACTGAAGCTTTCTTT CASTRTGGENTEAFF
14 TRBD1 TRBJ1-2 . TRBV6-1 TGTGCCAGCAGCTGGGACAGCACAAACTATGGCTACACCTTC CASSWDSTNYGYTF
12 TRBD1 TRBJ2-1 . TRBV10-3 TGTGCCATCATGACAGGGGGGGATGAGCAGTTCTTC CAIMTGGDEQFF
17 . TRBJ2-7 . TRBV6-2/TRBV6-3 TGTGCCAGCAGTTACATCTCCCGGACAAGGAGGTACTACGAGCAGTACTTC CASSYISRTRRYYEQYF
16 . TRBJ1-6 . TRBV4-3 TGCGCCAGCAGCCATGTCCCGGGGACGGGAAATTCACCCCTCCACTTT CASSHVPGTGNSPLHF
15 . TRBJ2-1 . TRBV3-1/TRBV3-2 TGTGCCAGCAGCCCGGGCGGGACGGACTACAATGAGCAGTTCTTC CASSPGGTDYNEQFF
14 TRBD1 TRBJ1-2 . TRBV30 TGTGCCTGCCTGACAGGACAGGGAGGCTATGGCTACACCTTC CACLTGQGGYGYTF
11 . TRBJ2-1 . TRBV3-1/TRBV3-2 TGTGCCAGCAGTCGACAGGATGAGCAGTTCTTC CASSRQDEQFF